Given below is one T cell receptor beta chain in context. What it recognizes is unknown. Profiled with immunoSEQ multiplex PCR; TCRdb holds only in-frame clones, not every one. The table has under 400,000 clones, roughly 91% seen once. The record originates from a study of Ad26.COV2.S vaccination and SARS-CoV-2 variants. Study-level results: Across vaccine and placebo recipients, the breadth of non-spike TCRs was similar.

V lost 7 bases to trimming and J lost 9 bases; unmatched junction nucleotides: 13. The CDR3 consists of 14 residues. In germline, CDR1 is SEHNR, CDR2 FQNEAQ (reference sequence). Treatment: 15 to 20 received Ad26.COV2.S at low or high dose, single or two shots; several received placebo; per-sample allocation not given. Sampling happened 63 days after the first vaccine or placebo injection. Its platform was an Ad26 vector, and its expressed antigen was Wuhan-strain SARS-CoV-2 spike. The rearrangement links TRBV7-9 to TRBJ1-2, with TRBD1 matching over 8 bases. The sequence derives from a person aged 18-60 years who received the Ad26.COV2.S COVID-19 vaccine or a placebo. Sequencing used peripheral blood, obtained in a trial of Ad26.COV2.S vaccine versus placebo. This chain's CDR3 is CASTLTGAPPSYTF. DNA of the CDR3: TGTGCCAGCACCCTGACAGGGGCCCCTCCGAGCTACACCTTC.